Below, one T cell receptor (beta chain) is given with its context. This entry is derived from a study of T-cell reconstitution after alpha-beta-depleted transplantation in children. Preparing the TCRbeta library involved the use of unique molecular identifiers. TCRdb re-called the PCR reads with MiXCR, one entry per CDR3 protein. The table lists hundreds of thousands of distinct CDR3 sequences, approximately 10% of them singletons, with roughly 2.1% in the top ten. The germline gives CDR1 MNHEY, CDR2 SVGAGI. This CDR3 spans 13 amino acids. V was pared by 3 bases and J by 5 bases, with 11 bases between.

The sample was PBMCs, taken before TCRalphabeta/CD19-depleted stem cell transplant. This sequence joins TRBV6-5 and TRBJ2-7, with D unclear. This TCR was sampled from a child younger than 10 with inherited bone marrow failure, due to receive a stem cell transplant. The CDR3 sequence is CASSYQRSHEQYF. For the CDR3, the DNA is TGTGCCAGCAGTTATCAAAGGTCCCACGAGCAGTACTTC.